This T cell receptor (beta chain) was obtained from a study of blood T cell repertoires in COVID-19. TCRdb's table, derived via immunoSEQ multiplex PCR, lists solely in-frame clones and lacks some. This sample has about 330,000 clones, with 70% to 90% found just once. Trimming took 4 bases from V and 7 from J; bases not matched to a gene: 7. Germline V gene lookup returns CDR1 SGHRS and CDR2 YFSETQ. CDR3 length: 13 amino acids. The sequenced sample consisted of PBMCs or T cells enriched from blood (not recorded which). The sequence was obtained from a woman in her 30s who had recovered from COVID-19. The J gene is TRBJ1-1, the V gene TRBV5-1, with 7 bases identical to TRBD1. CDR3 sequence reads: CASSVQGPGEAFF. The CDR3, as DNA: TGCGCCAGCAGCGTACAGGGGCCGGGTGAAGCTTTCTTT.